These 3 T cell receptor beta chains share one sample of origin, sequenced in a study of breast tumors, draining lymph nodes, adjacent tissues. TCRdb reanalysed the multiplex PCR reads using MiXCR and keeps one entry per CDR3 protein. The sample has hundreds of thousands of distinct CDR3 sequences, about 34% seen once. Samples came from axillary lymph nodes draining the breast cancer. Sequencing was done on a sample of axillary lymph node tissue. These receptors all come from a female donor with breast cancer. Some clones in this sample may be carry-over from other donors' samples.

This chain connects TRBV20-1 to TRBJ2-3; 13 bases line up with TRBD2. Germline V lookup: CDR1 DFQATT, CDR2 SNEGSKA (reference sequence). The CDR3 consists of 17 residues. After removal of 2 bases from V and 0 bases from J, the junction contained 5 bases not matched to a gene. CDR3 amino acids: CSARITSGRASTDTQYF. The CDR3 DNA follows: TGCAGTGCTAGAATTACTAGCGGGAGGGCAAGCACAGATACGCAGTATTTT.

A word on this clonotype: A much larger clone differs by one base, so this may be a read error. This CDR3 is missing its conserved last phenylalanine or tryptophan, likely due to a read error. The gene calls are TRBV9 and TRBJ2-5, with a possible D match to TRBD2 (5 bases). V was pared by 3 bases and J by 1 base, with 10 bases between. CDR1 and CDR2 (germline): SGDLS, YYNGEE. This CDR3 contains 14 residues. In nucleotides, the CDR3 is TGTGCCAGCAGCGCGAGCGGAGCCCAAGAGACCCAGTACCTC. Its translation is CASSASGAQETQYL.

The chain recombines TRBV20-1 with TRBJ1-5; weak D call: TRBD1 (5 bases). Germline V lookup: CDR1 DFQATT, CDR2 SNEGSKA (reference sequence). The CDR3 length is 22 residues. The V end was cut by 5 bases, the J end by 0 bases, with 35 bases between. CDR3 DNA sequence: TGCAGTGCTGCCAGCGCCTTCGGAGCCATCAGTGAAGGGGTCAATAGCAATCAGCCCCAGCATTTT. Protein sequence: CSAASAFGAISEGVNSNQPQHF.